The clone carrying this TCR beta chain was seen once. Sequenced by immunoSEQ multiplex PCR; TCRdb stores in-frame clones only, minus some. This sample has around 38,000 clones, with 92% found just once. The sample is drawn from a study of T cell changes during pregnancy in multiple sclerosis. Germline V CDR1 and CDR2: SNHLY, FYNNEI. The junction had 5 bases not matched to a gene; V was cut back by 6 bases and J by 3 bases. The CDR3 extends over 14 amino acids. V and J are TRBV2 and TRBJ2-7; TRBD1 agrees at 10 bases. The sample was CD4+ T cells from peripheral blood mononuclear cells, taken in the third trimester of pregnancy. This clonotype originated in a female donor in good health, enrolled as a control in a pregnancy study. The CDR3 DNA reads as TGTGCCAGCAGCTCGGGACAGGGGCGCTACGAGCAGTACTTC. Translation: CASSSGQGRYEQYF.